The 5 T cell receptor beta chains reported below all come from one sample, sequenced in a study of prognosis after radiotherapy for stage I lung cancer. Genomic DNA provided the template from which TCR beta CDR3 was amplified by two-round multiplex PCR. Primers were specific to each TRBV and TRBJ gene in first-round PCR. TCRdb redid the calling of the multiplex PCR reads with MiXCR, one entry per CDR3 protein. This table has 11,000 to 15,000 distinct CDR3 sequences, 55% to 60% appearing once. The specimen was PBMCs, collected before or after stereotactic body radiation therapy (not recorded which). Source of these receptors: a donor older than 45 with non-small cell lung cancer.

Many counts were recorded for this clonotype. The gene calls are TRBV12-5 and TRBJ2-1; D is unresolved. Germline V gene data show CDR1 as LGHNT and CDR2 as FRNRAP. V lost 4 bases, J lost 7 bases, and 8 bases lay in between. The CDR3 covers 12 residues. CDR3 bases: TGTGCTAGTGGTTCCGGGTTGAATGAGCAGTTCTTC. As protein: CASGSGLNEQFF.

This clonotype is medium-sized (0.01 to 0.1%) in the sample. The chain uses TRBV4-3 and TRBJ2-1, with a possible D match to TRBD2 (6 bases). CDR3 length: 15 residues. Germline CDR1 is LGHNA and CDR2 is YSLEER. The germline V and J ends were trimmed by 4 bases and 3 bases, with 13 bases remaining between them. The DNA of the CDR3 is TGCGCCAGCAGCCCTGGGACTGGCGTCTACAATGAGCAGTTCTTC. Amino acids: CASSPGTGVYNEQFF.

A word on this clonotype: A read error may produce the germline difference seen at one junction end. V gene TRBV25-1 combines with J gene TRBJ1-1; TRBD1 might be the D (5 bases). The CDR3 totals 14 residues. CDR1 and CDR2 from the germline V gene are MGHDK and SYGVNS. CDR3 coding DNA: TGTGCCATCAGTGCAGGGACGTCTAACACTGAAGCTTTCTTT. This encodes CAISAGTSNTEAFF.

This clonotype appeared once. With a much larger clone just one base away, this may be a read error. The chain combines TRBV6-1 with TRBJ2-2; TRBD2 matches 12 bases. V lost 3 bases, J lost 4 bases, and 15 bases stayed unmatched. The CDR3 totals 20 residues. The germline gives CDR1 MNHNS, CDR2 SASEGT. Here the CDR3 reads CASSDSKVGTSGWGTGELFF. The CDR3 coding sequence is TGTGCCAGCAGTGACAGCAAGGTCGGGACTAGCGGGTGGGGCACCGGGGAGCTGTTTTTT.

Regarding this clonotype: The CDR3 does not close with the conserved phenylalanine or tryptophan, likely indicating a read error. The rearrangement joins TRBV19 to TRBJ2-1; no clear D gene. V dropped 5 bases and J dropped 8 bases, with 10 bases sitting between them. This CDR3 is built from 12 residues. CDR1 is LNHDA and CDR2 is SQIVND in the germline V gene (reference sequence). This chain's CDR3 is CASSPTRDEQFL. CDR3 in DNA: TGTGCCAGTAGTCCTACTCGCGATGAGCAGTTCCTC.